This TCR beta chain was sequenced in a study of T cell responses to AZD1222 COVID-19 vaccine. Worth noting for this clone: Its antigen is not identified.

CDR3 length: 13 residues. V was clipped by 1 base and J by 5 bases, with 9 bases between them. Germline CDR1 SNHLY, CDR2 FYNNEI. Some clones are missing from TCRdb's copy, which holds only in-frame ones; the method was immunoSEQ multiplex PCR. Here the sample spans 110,000 to 150,000 clones, about 88% being singletons. Study observations and caveats: Researchers took repertoire samples only after the peak T cell response had come.

The sequenced sample was peripheral blood, obtained 28 days after the second AZD1222 dose. The receptor was derived from an adult who received the AZD1222 COVID-19 vaccine. The chain joins TRBV2 to TRBJ2-7; D gene uncertain. CDR3 protein: CASSEGSDNEQYF. Here the CDR3 DNA reads TGTGCCAGCAGTGAAGGGTCAGACAACGAGCAGTACTTC.